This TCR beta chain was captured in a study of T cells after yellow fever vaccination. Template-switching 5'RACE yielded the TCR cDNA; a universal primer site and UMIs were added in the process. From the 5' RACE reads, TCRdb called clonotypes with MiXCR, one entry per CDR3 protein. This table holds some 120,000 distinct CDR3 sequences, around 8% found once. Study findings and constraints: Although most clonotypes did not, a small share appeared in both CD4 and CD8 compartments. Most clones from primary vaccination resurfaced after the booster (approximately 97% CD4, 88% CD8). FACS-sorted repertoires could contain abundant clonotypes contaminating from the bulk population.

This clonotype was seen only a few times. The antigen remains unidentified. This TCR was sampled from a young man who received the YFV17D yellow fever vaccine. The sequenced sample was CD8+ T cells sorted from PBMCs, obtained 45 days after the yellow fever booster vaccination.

The CDR3 coding sequence is TGTGCCAGCAGCTTTGCTCTTAATAGTTCGTTCGCTTTCTTT. It encodes CASSFALNSSFAFF. V usage is TRBV7-9 and J usage is TRBJ1-1; no clear D gene. Germline V gene data show CDR1 as SEHNR and CDR2 as FQNEAQ (reference sequence). V lost 3 bases and J lost 11, with 19 bases in between. The CDR3 contains 14 residues.